This is a list of T cell receptor beta chains from one sample in a study of shared clonotypes between healthy human individuals. Method: immunoSEQ multiplex PCR; TCRdb's copy keeps in-frame clones and lacks some. Of about half a million clones listed, around four fifths are singletons. The sample consisted of PBMCs. These receptors all come from a middle-aged woman in good health. Some clones in this sample may be carry-over from other donors' samples. Each CDR3 is given with its conserved first and last residue. A D gene is named only where the DNA matches it firmly. Not every row has a clone size; where given, it reads once, few, many or a size class.

NA	TRBV28	NA	TRBJ1-1	CASSLFREREAFF	TGTGCCAGCAGTTTGTTTCGAGAAAGAGAAGCTTTCTTT
NA	TRBV2	few	TRBJ2-6	CASSNRAGANVLTF	TGTGCCAGCAGCAACAGGGCCGGGGCCAACGTCCTGACTTTC
NA	TRBV5-5	NA	TRBJ2-3	CASSLVVTQVTDTQYF	TGTGCCAGCAGCTTGGTGGTGACGCAAGTCACAGATACGCAGTATTTT
TRBD2	TRBV10-3	NA	TRBJ2-1	CAIRGPGTSGNEQFF	TGTGCCATCAGGGGCCCAGGGACTAGCGGGAATGAGCAGTTCTTC
TRBD1	TRBV28	NA	TRBJ1-4	CASSFWPRARGGEKLFF	TGTGCCAGCAGCTTCTGGCCGCGGGCCAGGGGGGGGGAAAAACTGTTTTTT
TRBD2	TRBV5-1	NA	TRBJ2-5	CASSIWTSSGETQYF	TGCGCCAGCAGCATTTGGACTAGTTCCGGAGAGACCCAGTACTTC
NA	TRBV4-2	NA	TRBJ1-1	CASSQRSGIPEAFF	TGTGCCAGCAGCCAAAGGTCGGGTATACCTGAAGCTTTCTTT
NA	TRBV29-1	few	TRBJ1-1	CSVVSGSDTEAFF	TGCAGCGTTGTATCGGGGTCCGACACTGAAGCTTTCTTT
NA	TRBV18	NA	TRBJ2-7	CASSPSGGISYEQYF	TGTGCCAGCTCCCCGTCGGGCGGGATTTCCTACGAGCAGTACTTC
NA	TRBV30	NA	TRBJ2-1	CAWRAMGGGQYNEQFF	TGTGCCTGGAGGGCCATGGGCGGAGGACAGTACAATGAGCAGTTCTTC
NA	TRBV5-1	NA	TRBJ2-3	CASSTDPLDTQYF	TGCGCCAGCAGCACCGATCCCTTGGATACGCAGTATTTT
NA	TRBV28	once	TRBJ2-3	CASNSPATDTQYF	TGTGCCAGCAATTCCCCAGCGACAGATACGCAGTATTTT
NA	TRBV19	NA	TRBJ2-1	CASTQGGRISSNEQFF	TGTGCCAGTACCCAGGGGGGGAGAATATCTTCCAATGAGCAGTTCTTC
TRBD1	TRBV5-1	NA	TRBJ1-1	CASSLDRGTIEKAFF	TGCGCCAGCAGCTTGGACAGGGGGACCATCGAAAAAGCTTTCTTT
NA	TRBV7-9	NA	TRBJ2-5	CASSLGGDGQETQYF	TGTGCCAGCAGCTTAGGAGGGGACGGGCAAGAGACCCAGTACTTC
TRBD2	TRBV4-2	NA	TRBJ2-7	CASSPLQGAGARNEQYF	TGTGCCAGCAGCCCCCTGCAAGGAGCGGGAGCTAGAAACGAGCAGTACTTC
NA	TRBV7-2	NA	TRBJ1-1	CASSRWTENTEAFF	TGTGCCAGCAGCCGATGGACAGAGAACACTGAAGCTTTCTTT
TRBD1	TRBV9	medium-sized	TRBJ1-5	CASSTGGNQPQHF	TGTGCCAGCAGCACAGGGGGCAATCAGCCCCAGCATTTT
TRBD1	TRBV6-5	NA	TRBJ2-7	CASSKGTGGSYEQYF	TGTGCCAGCAGTAAAGGGACAGGAGGCTCCTACGAGCAGTACTTC
NA	TRBV15	once	TRBJ1-4	CATSRDLIGDNEKLFF	TGTGCCACCAGCAGAGATCTTATCGGGGATAATGAAAAACTGTTTTTT
NA	TRBV10-3	NA	TRBJ2-2	CAIGRGTGELFF	TGTGCCATCGGGCGGGGCACCGGGGAGCTGTTTTTT
NA	TRBV15	NA	TRBJ2-7	CATSREWASSPYEQYF	TGTGCCACCAGCAGAGAATGGGCTAGCAGCCCCTACGAGCAGTACTTC
NA	TRBV21-1	NA	TRBJ2-7	CASSAGQQYF	TGTGCCAGCAGCGCGGGACAGCAGTACTTC
NA	TRBV28	few	TRBJ2-3	CASRTGTSTDTQYF	TGTGCCAGCAGGACAGGGACTAGCACAGATACGCAGTATTTT
TRBD2	TRBV6-5	few	TRBJ2-1	CASSYSRAGDRNEQFF	TGTGCCAGCAGTTACTCAAGGGCGGGGGACCGCAATGAGCAGTTCTTC
NA	TRBV5-1	NA	TRBJ2-7	CASSLARDASYEQYF	TGCGCCAGCAGCTTGGCTAGAGATGCCTCCTACGAGCAGTACTTC
TRBD2	TRBV5-1	NA	TRBJ2-1	CASSLGAGGPNEQFF	TGCGCCAGCAGCTTGGGCGCGGGAGGGCCCAATGAGCAGTTCTTC
TRBD1	TRBV7-7	NA	TRBJ2-2	CASSIGTGFTGELFF	TGTGCCAGCAGCATAGGGACAGGGTTCACCGGGGAGCTGTTTTTT
TRBD2	TRBV5-1	NA	TRBJ2-3	CASSFVAGLSTDTQYF	TGCGCCAGCAGCTTTGTAGCGGGTCTGAGCACAGATACGCAGTATTTT
NA	TRBV7-3	NA	TRBJ2-7	CASSPGQSYEQYF	TGTGCCAGCAGCCCAGGACAGTCCTACGAGCAGTACTTC
TRBD2	TRBV5-1	few	TRBJ2-5	CASSLAEGLGGTQYF	TGCGCCAGCAGCTTGGCAGAGGGACTAGGGGGGACCCAGTACTTC
TRBD1	TRBV5-1	NA	TRBJ2-7	CASSPGTGDSYEQYF	TGCGCCAGCAGCCCCGGGACAGGGGACTCCTACGAGCAGTACTTC
NA	TRBV11-2	NA	TRBJ2-3	CASSILGLPSRDTQYF	TGTGCCAGCAGCATACTGGGACTCCCGTCCAGGGATACGCAGTATTTT
TRBD2	TRBV7-8	NA	TRBJ2-1	CASSSPAGGRNPSYNEQFF	TGTGCCAGCAGCTCCCCAGCGGGAGGGAGAAACCCCTCCTACAATGAGCAGTTCTTC
NA	TRBV7-3	once	TRBJ2-3	CASSTHSGTDTQYF	TGTGCCAGCAGCACCCATAGCGGCACAGATACGCAGTATTTT
NA	TRBV7-2	NA	TRBJ2-1	CASSLGRGEQFF	TGTGCCAGCAGCTTAGGACGGGGTGAGCAGTTCTTC
NA	TRBV6-5	NA	TRBJ2-7	CASSYSGPDSEQYF	TGTGCCAGCAGTTACTCCGGCCCGGACAGTGAGCAGTACTTC
TRBD1	TRBV6-5	NA	TRBJ1-3	CASRQGISGNTIYF	TGTGCCAGCAGACAGGGGATCTCTGGAAACACCATATATTTT
TRBD1	TRBV19	few	TRBJ1-2	CASNGGQGGGYTF	TGTGCCAGTAACGGGGGACAGGGTGGCGGCTACACCTTC
NA	TRBV15	once	TRBJ2-1	CATRRTGVNEQFF	TGTGCCACCAGACGGACTGGGGTAAATGAGCAGTTCTTC
NA	TRBV7-2	few	TRBJ1-2	CASSPYRETYGYTF	TGTGCCAGCAGCCCATACAGGGAGACTTATGGCTACACCTTC